The T cell receptor beta chain under discussion was sequenced for a study of blood T cell repertoires in COVID-19. For the study at large: COVID-19 samples collected from the United States, Italy and Spain covered acute and convalescent phases. PBMCs, B-cell-depleted T cells, or T cells were the source of the cDNA or gDNA that made up the material.

The authors' processing: Amplification from reference gene primers served as the basis for estimated nucleated cell counts. TCRdb's copy holds only in-frame clones and misses some; the assay was immunoSEQ multiplex PCR. The V and J calls and clone size are taken from that table; D and trimming were inferred from the DNA. The sample carries around 100,000 clones, roughly nine tenths recorded once. This CDR3 is 15 amino acids long. Germline CDR1 SGHDT, CDR2 YYEEEE. After removal of 2 bases from V and 2 bases from J, the junction contained 4 bases not matched to a gene. Specimen: peripheral blood. The TCR originated in a man between 40 and 49 years old with acute or convalescent COVID-19. The J gene is TRBJ2-3, the V gene TRBV5-6; 8 positions match TRBD2. CDR3 in amino acids: CASSFGSGDTDTQYF. CDR3 coding DNA: TGTGCCAGCAGCTTTGGTAGCGGGGACACAGATACGCAGTATTTT.